These 8 T cell receptor beta chains originate from one sample sequenced in a study of technical replicates of blood from a few donors. The method was immunoSEQ multiplex PCR; TCRdb's version includes in-frame clones alone and lacks a portion of them. The sample holds 98,000 or so clones, more than 90% seen once. The sample consisted of T cells isolated from PBMCs. These receptors were obtained from a human donor in good health.

The V and J genes are TRBV9 and TRBJ1-4; a weak D match, TRBD1 (6 bases). This CDR3 has 13 amino acids. Germline V gene lookup returns CDR1 SGDLS and CDR2 YYNGEE. Trimming shortened V by 4 bases and J by 14 bases, and 18 bases separated the two germline ends. The CDR3, as DNA: TGTGCCAGCAGCTCCGGGGTTCAGGGGATGCTGTTTTTT. Its translation is CASSSGVQGMLFF.

Written as DNA, the CDR3 is TGCGCCAGTAGGCGGGAGAACTGGGACAATGAGCAGTTCTTC. Residues: CASRRENWDNEQFF. The V gene is TRBV5-1, the J gene TRBJ2-1; 7 bases map to TRBD2. J was trimmed by 5 bases and V by 8 bases; bases with no gene match: 10. The CDR3 runs to 14 residues. Germline V gives CDR1 SGHRS, CDR2 YFSETQ.

Only one count was recorded for this clone. This sequence joins TRBV28 and TRBJ1-5; perhaps TRBD1 as D (6 bases). The CDR3 has 18 amino acids. Germline V CDR1 and CDR2: MDHEN, SYDVKM. Trimming removed 3 bases from V and 3 bases from J, with 21 bases in between. In nucleotides, the CDR3 is TGTGCCAGCAGTTTTTTACAAGGGAAGGACAGACTCAATCAGCCCCAGCATTTT. Encoded protein: CASSFLQGKDRLNQPQHF.

The rearrangement uses TRBV7-9 and TRBJ2-7, with 7 bases matching TRBD1. Germline CDR1 is SEHNR and CDR2 is FQNEAQ (reference sequence). The trim removed 6 bases at V and 5 bases at J, leaving 10 bases unmatched. The CDR3 is made up of 14 amino acids. In nucleotides, the CDR3 is TGTGCCAGCAGATTATCGACAGGGTCCAACGAGCAGTACTTC. It is translated as CASRLSTGSNEQYF.

The chain has TRBV28 and TRBJ2-2; 14 bases match TRBD2. J was trimmed by 6 bases and V by 5 bases; bases with no gene match: 5. This CDR3 spans 16 amino acids. Germline CDR1 is MDHEN and CDR2 is SYDVKM. The CDR3 DNA reads TGTGCCAGCAGTCCTTTGACTAGCGGGAGGGCCGGGGAGCTGTTTTTT. It translates to CASSPLTSGRAGELFF.

The chain uses TRBV28 and TRBJ2-6; D perhaps matches TRBD1 (6 bases). Germline V gene lookup returns CDR1 MDHEN and CDR2 SYDVKM. The CDR3 runs 16 residues. V dropped 6 bases and J dropped 4 bases, with 16 bases sitting between them. CDR3 nucleotide sequence: TGTGCCAGCAGGGATCTCAGGGGTTCAGGGGCCAACGTCCTGACTTTC. Translation: CASRDLRGSGANVLTF.

The V gene is TRBV19, the J gene TRBJ2-7, with 14 bases lining up with TRBD2. J was trimmed by 7 bases and V by 9 bases; bases with no gene match: 8. This CDR3 has 14 amino acids. Per germline, CDR1 LNHDA and CDR2 SQIVND (reference sequence). Here the CDR3 reads CASKGLAGAGEQYF. CDR3 bases: TGTGCCAGCAAGGGACTAGCGGGAGCTGGGGAGCAGTACTTC.

The table lists this clone with a few counts. The chain combines TRBV5-1 with TRBJ1-1; the D is unclear. The CDR3 has 16 residues. Germline V gives CDR1 SGHRS, CDR2 YFSETQ. Trimming took off 0 bases at V and 2 bases at J, with 14 bases between the two ends. The CDR3 spells CASSLGIQALNTEAFF. The CDR3 bases are TGCGCCAGCAGCTTGGGTATTCAGGCCCTAAACACTGAAGCTTTCTTT. Using reference TRBV5-1 and TRBJ1-1 for the parts outside the CDR3, the full variable domain is KAGVTQTPRYLIKTRGQQVTLSCSPISGHRSVSWYQQTPGQGLQFLFEYFSETQRNKGNFPGRFSGRQFSNSRSEMNVSTLELGDSALYLCASSLGIQALNTEAFFGQGTRLTVV.